This T cell receptor (beta chain) was captured by sequencing in a study of CD8+CD57+ T cells in acquired aplastic anemia. Only patients with CD8+CD57+ cell expansion on flow cytometry were chosen for sequencing. The V and J ends lost 7 bases and 2 bases respectively, with 16 bases between them. This CDR3 region has 15 residues. The germline CDR1 and CDR2 sequences are LNHDA and SQIVND (reference sequence). TCR beta VDJ and CDR3 profiling used genomic DNA as template. TCRdb fed the reads into MiXCR, producing one record per CDR3 protein. The sample contains fewer than 250,000 distinct CDR3 sequences, approximately 50% of which appear only once.

The clonotype was recovered from a human donor with aplastic anemia. Sequencing was done on a sample of sorted CD4+, CD8+, or CD8+CD57+ T cells (not recorded which) from PBMCs. The gene calls are TRBV19 and TRBJ2-3; tentatively, D is TRBD2 (7 bases). Here the CDR3 reads CASMGGGTFTDTQYF. The CDR3 DNA is TGTGCCAGTATGGGCGGGGGCACTTTCACAGATACGCAGTATTTT.